A selection of T cell receptor beta chains follows, all from one sample in a study of patients and donors after allogeneic stem cell transplantation. MiXCR, run by TCRdb on the RT-PCR reads, gives a single entry per CDR3 protein. This sample carries 390,000 or so distinct CDR3 sequences, 16% of them seen once, and the ten largest clones take around 7.9%. Material for sequencing was blood, either unsorted or a sorted T cell fraction (not recorded which). The receptors stem from a human donor who was either an allogeneic HSCT recipient or a stem cell or donor lymphocyte infusion donor (not recorded which). It is not recorded whose cells these are; they may come from a transplant donor. Each CDR3 is given with its conserved first and last residue. The D gene is left open where the match is weak. Clone size, where shown, is once, few, many, or a class for clones that have expanded.

-	TRBD2	TRBJ2-2	TRBV6-1	CASIPLAGVNTGELFF	TGTGCCAGCATTCCACTAGCGGGGGTGAACACCGGGGAGCTGTTTTTT
few	TRBD2	TRBJ2-3	TRBV15	CATSREAAGGPRDTQYF	TGTGCCACCAGCAGAGAGGCGGCGGGGGGGCCGCGAGATACGCAGTATTTT
few	-	TRBJ1-2	TRBV6-1	CASSYRRSYGYTF	TGTGCCAGCAGCTATAGGCGATCCTATGGCTACACCTTC
few	-	TRBJ2-1	TRBV6-1	CASRFKALSSYNEQFF	TGTGCCAGCAGATTTAAGGCCCTCAGCTCCTACAATGAGCAGTTCTTC
few	-	TRBJ1-4	TRBV24-1	CATSATSPPWASTNEKLFF	TGTGCCACCAGTGCCACCAGCCCCCCCTGGGCCTCAACTAATGAAAAACTGTTTTTT
-	-	TRBJ2-1	TRBV11-1	CASSLPRAREQFF	TGTGCCAGCAGCTTACCCCGAGCCCGCGAGCAGTTCTTC
-	TRBD2	TRBJ2-5	TRBV12-3/TRBV12-4	CASSTAGTETQYF	TGTGCCAGCAGTACAGCGGGGACGGAGACCCAGTACTTC
-	-	TRBJ2-5	TRBV28	CATLKGGTQYF	TGTGCCACGCTCAAAGGGGGTACCCAGTACTTC
few	TRBD1	TRBJ1-6	TRBV5-4	CASSFFRTGHNSPLHF	TGTGCCAGCAGCTTCTTCAGGACAGGGCATAATTCACCCCTCCACTTT
few	TRBD2	TRBJ2-5	TRBV24-1	CATSDSPQLAGGETQYF	TGTGCCACCAGTGATTCTCCCCAACTAGCGGGAGGGGAGACCCAGTACTTC
-	TRBD1	TRBJ1-5	TRBV6-2/TRBV6-3	CASSYPARDRNQPQHF	TGTGCCAGCAGTTACCCCGCCCGGGACAGAAATCAGCCCCAGCATTTT
-	TRBD2	TRBJ2-2	TRBV10-3	CAISPGTSGPTGELFF	TGTGCCATCAGCCCGGGGACTAGCGGACCTACCGGGGAGCTGTTTTTT
-	TRBD2	TRBJ2-7	TRBV15	CATSPLGTSGGEYEQYF	TGTGCCACCAGCCCCCTGGGGACTAGCGGGGGGGAATACGAGCAGTACTTC
-	-	TRBJ1-5	TRBV27	CASSFIRGDRDNQPQHF	TGTGCCAGCAGTTTTATCCGAGGGGACCGAGACAATCAGCCCCAGCATTTT
-	-	TRBJ2-7	TRBV9	CASSVAGTISYEQYF	TGTGCCAGCAGCGTAGCCGGGACAATCTCCTACGAGCAGTACTTC
few	-	TRBJ2-7	TRBV6-5	CASSYSAGAYYEQYF	TGTGCCAGCAGTTACTCTGCAGGGGCCTACTACGAGCAGTACTTC
-	-	TRBJ2-5	TRBV6-1	CASSLPWRGNQETQYF	TGTGCCAGCAGTCTCCCATGGAGGGGGAACCAAGAGACCCAGTACTTC
-	TRBD1	TRBJ1-1	TRBV5-5	CASSLPTGANTEAFF	TGTGCCAGCAGCTTGCCCACAGGGGCGAACACTGAAGCTTTCTTT
few	-	TRBJ2-4	TRBV4-1	CASSQEGGRKNIQYF	TGCGCCAGCAGCCAAGAAGGAGGGCGCAAAAACATTCAGTACTTC
-	TRBD1	TRBJ1-5	TRBV20-1	CSAVPGQSTGPQHF	TGCAGTGCGGTACCGGGACAGTCTACTGGGCCCCAGCATTTT
many	TRBD1	TRBJ1-4	TRBV7-9	CASSLGQGSEKLFF	TGTGCCAGCAGCCTGGGACAGGGTTCTGAAAAACTGTTTTTT
few	TRBD2	TRBJ2-3	TRBV5-1	CASSMGLAGGGSTDTQYF	TGCGCCAGCAGCATGGGACTAGCGGGAGGTGGGAGCACAGATACGCAGTATTTT
-	TRBD2	TRBJ2-3	TRBV2	CASSQGGSGADTQYF	TGTGCCAGCAGTCAAGGCGGGAGTGGGGCAGATACGCAGTATTTT
few	-	TRBJ1-2	TRBV5-5	CASSLAQDRSYGYTF	TGTGCCAGCAGCTTGGCCCAGGACAGATCCTATGGCTACACCTTC
-	TRBD1	TRBJ2-7	TRBV20-1	CSARGFYRGKQYF	TGCAGTGCTAGAGGATTCTACAGGGGAAAGCAGTACTTC
-	-	TRBJ2-3	TRBV7-9	CASSFDQDTQYF	TGTGCCAGCAGCTTCGACCAGGATACGCAGTATTTT
-	-	TRBJ2-5	TRBV20-1	CSASGNQAETQYF	TGCAGTGCTAGCGGGAATCAAGCCGAGACCCAGTACTTC
-	TRBD2	TRBJ2-6	TRBV20-1	CSAEYRGGPGAGANVLTF	TGCAGTGCCGAGTACCGGGGGGGTCCGGGAGCTGGGGCCAACGTCCTGACTTTC
-	-	TRBJ1-2	TRBV5-1	CASSDDTIPTF	TGCGCCAGCAGCGACGACACTATTCCTACCTTC
-	-	TRBJ2-7	TRBV11-2	CASRRPFQTSYEQYF	TGTGCCAGCAGGAGACCCTTCCAAACCTCCTACGAGCAGTACTTC
few	TRBD2	TRBJ2-1	TRBV7-8	CASSLVTTSGRRYNEQFF	TGTGCCAGCAGCTTAGTTACGACTAGCGGGAGGAGGTACAATGAGCAGTTCTTC
-	-	TRBJ1-1	TRBV12-3/TRBV12-4	CASSSPGKLNTEAFF	TGTGCCAGCAGTTCACCCGGGAAACTAAACACTGAAGCTTTCTTT
-	-	TRBJ2-3	TRBV19	CASASTDTQYF	TGTGCCAGTGCTAGCACAGATACGCAGTATTTT
-	-	TRBJ2-1	TRBV4-3	CASSQGMNRLHTGQFF	TGCGCCAGCAGCCAAGGAATGAACAGGCTCCATACGGGGCAGTTCTTC
-	TRBD1	TRBJ1-2	TRBV7-2	CASSLLGQGADGYTF	TGTGCCAGCAGTTTACTTGGACAGGGGGCGGATGGCTACACCTTC
-	-	TRBJ2-5	TRBV3-1	CASSDWTRGETQYF	TGTGCCAGCAGTGACTGGACACGAGGGGAGACCCAGTACTTC
-	-	TRBJ1-1	TRBV15	CATTDFEAFF	TGTGCCACCACCGACTTCGAAGCTTTCTTT
many	-	TRBJ2-1	TRBV4-1	CASSYPGTTDNEQFF	TGCGCCAGCAGCTACCCCGGGACCACAGACAATGAGCAGTTCTTC
few	-	TRBJ1-2	TRBV9	CASSVEGPIWRLYGYTF	TGTGCCAGCAGCGTAGAAGGACCGATCTGGAGGCTCTATGGCTACACCTTC
once	TRBD1	TRBJ1-2	TRBV24-1	CATSDPIQGRDGYTF	TGTGCCACCAGTGATCCTATACAGGGGCGGGATGGCTACACCTTC
-	-	TRBJ1-6	TRBV27	CASSLSFGRRGNSPLHF	TGTGCCAGCAGTTTATCGTTCGGCAGAAGGGGAAATTCACCCCTCCACTTT
-	-	TRBJ1-2	TRBV25-1	CASSPLRVNYGYTF	TGTGCCAGCAGTCCACTCAGAGTTAACTATGGCTACACCTTC
few	-	TRBJ1-3	TRBV3-1	CASSRGRTIYF	TGTGCCAGCAGCCGAGGGAGGACCATATATTTT
-	TRBD2	TRBJ2-2	TRBV4-3	CASKPGTSGGANTGELFF	TGCGCCAGCAAGCCAGGGACTAGCGGGGGCGCGAACACCGGGGAGCTGTTTTTT
few	-	TRBJ1-2	TRBV5-1	CASHPGNYGYTF	TGCGCCAGCCATCCAGGGAACTATGGCTACACCTTC
many	TRBD1	TRBJ2-7	TRBV24-1	CATSQTGATYEQYF	TGTGCCACCAGCCAGACAGGGGCGACCTACGAGCAGTACTTC
few	-	TRBJ1-1	TRBV2	CARGHPNTEAFF	TGTGCCCGGGGACACCCGAACACTGAAGCTTTCTTT
few	TRBD2	TRBJ2-7	TRBV20-1	CSARSGGFNHEQYF	TGCAGTGCTAGGTCGGGAGGTTTTAACCACGAGCAGTACTTC
few	-	TRBJ2-7	TRBV20-1	CSARDLHRSYEQYF	TGCAGTGCTAGAGATCTCCACCGATCCTACGAGCAGTACTTC
few	TRBD1	TRBJ1-5	TRBV5-1	CASSWGTGSNQPQHF	TGCGCCAGCAGCTGGGGGACAGGGAGCAATCAGCCCCAGCATTTT
many	-	TRBJ2-1	TRBV5-1	CASKGTHNEQFF	TGCGCCAGCAAAGGGACCCACAATGAGCAGTTCTTC
few	-	TRBJ2-7	TRBV18	CASSPLDRNYEQYF	TGTGCCAGCTCACCACTGGACAGAAACTACGAGCAGTACTTC
-	TRBD1	TRBJ2-1	TRBV28	CASSLQGAGNEQFF	TGTGCCAGCAGTCTACAGGGGGCGGGTAATGAGCAGTTCTTC
-	TRBD1	TRBJ1-1	TRBV4-2	CASSQTGEGEAFF	TGTGCCAGCAGCCAGACAGGGGAAGGTGAGGCTTTCTTT
-	-	TRBJ2-7	TRBV30	CAWSVRGYEQYF	TGTGCCTGGAGTGTACGGGGGTACGAGCAGTACTTC